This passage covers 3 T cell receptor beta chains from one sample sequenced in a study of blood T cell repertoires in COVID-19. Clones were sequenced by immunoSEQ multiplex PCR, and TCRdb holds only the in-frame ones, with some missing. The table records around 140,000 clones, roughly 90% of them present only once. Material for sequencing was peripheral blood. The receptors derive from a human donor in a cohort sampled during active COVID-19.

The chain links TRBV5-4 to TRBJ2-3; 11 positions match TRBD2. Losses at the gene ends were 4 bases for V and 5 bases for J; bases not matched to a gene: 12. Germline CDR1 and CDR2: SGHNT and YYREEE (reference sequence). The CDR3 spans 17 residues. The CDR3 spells CASSGLLSGGAGDTQYF. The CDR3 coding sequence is TGTGCCAGCAGCGGCCTTCTTAGCGGGGGGGCAGGAGATACGCAGTATTTT.

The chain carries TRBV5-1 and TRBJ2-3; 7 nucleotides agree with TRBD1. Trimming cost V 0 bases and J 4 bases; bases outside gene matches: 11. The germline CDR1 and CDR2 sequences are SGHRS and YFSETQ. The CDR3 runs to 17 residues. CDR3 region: CASSLERQGIGADTQYF. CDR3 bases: TGCGCCAGCAGCTTGGAACGACAGGGAATAGGCGCAGATACGCAGTATTTT.

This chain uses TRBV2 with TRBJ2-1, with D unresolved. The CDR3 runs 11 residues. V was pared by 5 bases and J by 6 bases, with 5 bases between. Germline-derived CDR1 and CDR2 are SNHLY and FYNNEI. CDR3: CASSIINEQFF. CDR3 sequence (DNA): TGTGCCAGCAGTATCATCAATGAGCAGTTCTTC. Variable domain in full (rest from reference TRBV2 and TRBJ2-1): EPEVTQTPSHQVTQMGQEVILRCVPISNHLYFYWYRQILGQKVEFLVSFYNNEISEKSEIFDDQFSVERPDGSNFTLKIRSTKLEDSAMYFCASSIINEQFFGPGTRLTVL.